Shown below are 14 T cell receptor beta chains from a single sample sequenced in a study of T cell changes during pregnancy in multiple sclerosis. The protocol was immunoSEQ multiplex PCR, while the TCRdb copy is restricted to in-frame clones and leaves out a portion. This table has around 100,000 clones, about nine tenths appearing once. Here the sequenced sample was peripheral blood, taken in the second trimester of pregnancy. These receptors were taken from a female donor in good health, enrolled as a control in a pregnancy study.

The rearrangement uses TRBV4-1 and TRBJ2-7, with D tentatively TRBD1 (6 bases). This CDR3 is 16 amino acids long. Germline V gene data show CDR1 as MGHRA and CDR2 as YSYEKL. V was pared by 2 bases and J by 5 bases, with 19 bases between. In nucleotides, the CDR3 is TGCGCCAGCAGCCAATTACAGGGTCCCTACGGCGACGAGCAGTACTTC. It specifies CASSQLQGPYGDEQYF.

The chain carries TRBV6-5 and TRBJ2-7, with TRBD1 as a possible D gene (6 bases). With 7 bases removed from V and 2 bases from J, the gap between germline ends came to 12 bases. Germline V gene data show CDR1 as MNHEY and CDR2 as SVGAGI. There are 13 residues in the CDR3. CDR3 residues: CASTGDTTYEQYF. CDR3 in DNA: TGTGCCAGCACCGGGGACACTACCTACGAGCAGTACTTC.

The V and J genes are TRBV10-3 and TRBJ2-1; D perhaps matches TRBD2 (7 bases). V lost 1 base, J lost 2 bases, and 12 bases lay in between. Germline CDR1 ENHRY, CDR2 SYGVKD. The CDR3 spans 16 residues. The CDR3 is CAISEFVGGPYNEQFF. CDR3 DNA sequence: TGTGCCATCAGTGAGTTCGTGGGGGGGCCCTACAATGAGCAGTTCTTC.

V usage is TRBV6-4 and J usage is TRBJ1-1; no clear D. The CDR3 sequence is 14 residues long. Germline CDR1 reads MRHNA; CDR2 reads SNTAGT. The V gene lost 2 bases and the J gene lost 2 bases, with 9 bases spanning the gap. In DNA form, the CDR3 reads TGTGCCAGCAGTGACACGCGAGTCAACACTGAAGCTTTCTTT. It codes for CASSDTRVNTEAFF.

The chain combines TRBV5-1 with TRBJ2-3, with D possibly being TRBD2 (5 bases). The ends were cut back, 0 bases at V and 1 base at J, with 9 bases in the middle. The germline V gene encodes CDR1 SGHRS and CDR2 YFSETQ. CDR3 length: 15 residues. The CDR3 DNA follows: TGCGCCAGCAGCTTGGGGGGTAGCGGCACAGATACGCAGTATTTT. This sequence encodes CASSLGGSGTDTQYF.

The chain combines TRBV5-1 with TRBJ2-4; D may be TRBD2 (6 bases). Per the germline V gene, CDR1 is SGHRS and CDR2 is YFSETQ. This CDR3 has 17 amino acids. Trimming left V 3 bases short and J 2 bases short, with 18 bases between. In DNA form, the CDR3 reads TGCGCCAGCAGCTCCAAACGGGACTCCTCGTCCAAAAACATTCAGTACTTC. The encoded protein is CASSSKRDSSSKNIQYF.

V and J are TRBV27 and TRBJ1-2; weak D call: TRBD1 (6 bases). Germline V gives CDR1 MNHEY, CDR2 SMNVEV (reference sequence). The CDR3 loop spans 16 amino acids. V dropped 6 bases and J dropped 8 bases, with 25 bases sitting between them. The CDR3 spells CASSLGGTMGLGGYTF. The CDR3, as DNA: TGTGCCAGCAGCCTAGGGGGTACGATGGGGCTTGGAGGCTACACCTTC.

The J gene is TRBJ1-5, the V gene TRBV6-5; tentative D call: TRBD1 (5 bases). This CDR3 has 12 amino acids. V was shortened by 8 bases and J by 6 bases, with 11 bases between the two germline ends. CDR1 and CDR2 from the germline V gene are MNHEY and SVGAGI. In nucleotides, the CDR3 is TGTGCCAGCGGAGCGGGGCTTCAGCCCCAGCATTTT. Translation gives CASGAGLQPQHF.

V gene TRBV7-9 combines with J gene TRBJ1-2, with TRBD1 as a possible D gene (6 bases). The ends were cut back, 6 bases at V and 4 bases at J, with 12 bases in the middle. CDR1 is SEHNR, CDR2 FQNEAQ, per germline (reference sequence). The CDR3 totals 13 residues. The CDR3 is CASSGGAVYGYTF. The CDR3 bases are TGTGCCAGCAGTGGGGGGGCAGTCTATGGCTACACCTTC.

This chain uses TRBV5-4 with TRBJ1-2; a weak D match, TRBD1 (5 bases). The V gene lost 0 bases and the J gene lost 0 bases, with 12 bases spanning the gap. Germline V CDR1 and CDR2: SGHNT, YYREEE (reference sequence). CDR3 length equals 16 residues. The CDR3 sequence is CASSLGAGKTNYGYTF. The CDR3 nucleotides are TGTGCCAGCAGCTTGGGGGCAGGGAAAACTAACTATGGCTACACCTTC.

The chain links TRBV27 to TRBJ2-6; D is uncertain. Germline CDR1 reads MNHEY; CDR2 reads SMNVEV (reference sequence). The CDR3 is 14 residues long. V was pared by 6 bases and J by 0 bases, with 6 bases between. The CDR3 protein is CASRSHSGANVLTF. The CDR3 DNA sequence: TGTGCCAGCAGAAGCCACTCTGGGGCCAACGTCCTGACTTTC.

V usage is TRBV7-7 and J usage is TRBJ2-2, with D possibly being TRBD2 (5 bases). Trimming pared 1 base from V and 2 bases from J, leaving 5 bases between. Germline values: CDR1 SSHAT, CDR2 FNYEAQ (reference sequence). The CDR3 has 14 amino acids. DNA of the CDR3: TGTGCCAGCAGCTTAGGGACTAACACCGGGGAGCTGTTTTTT. Protein: CASSLGTNTGELFF.

J is TRBJ1-6 and V is TRBV15; tentative D call: TRBD1 (5 bases). The CDR3 length is 17 residues. Germline V gives CDR1 LNHNV, CDR2 YYDKDF (reference sequence). V gave up 0 bases and J gave up 6 bases, with 15 bases separating them. The CDR3 sequence: CATSRDRGHLINSPLHF. CDR3 nucleotide sequence: TGTGCCACCAGCAGAGACCGCGGACATCTGATTAATTCACCCCTCCACTTT.

V gene TRBV2 combines with J gene TRBJ1-1; 10 positions match TRBD1. Germline-derived CDR1 and CDR2 are SNHLY and FYNNEI. CDR3 length: 12 residues. J lost 4 bases, V lost 8 bases, and 1 base had no gene match. The CDR3 sequence is CASRDRGTEAFF. In DNA, the CDR3 is TGTGCCAGCCGGGACAGGGGCACTGAAGCTTTCTTT.